This passage covers 17 T cell receptor beta chains from one sample sequenced in a study of long-term antiretroviral therapy in people with HIV. Running of the v3.0 immunoSEQ assay took place at survey level. TCRdb's copy holds only in-frame clones and misses some; the assay was immunoSEQ multiplex PCR. The table has some 19,000 clones, roughly four fifths seen once. The starting material was unsorted PBMCs, obtained 2.2 years after starting antiretroviral therapy. All receptors come from a man aged 50 or older with HIV.

This clone was seen a handful of times. The chain uses TRBV7-9 and TRBJ2-7; D is possibly TRBD1 (6 bases). Deletions cut 1 base from V and 6 bases from J, with 10 bases between. The CDR3 sequence is 13 residues long. Germline V gene data show CDR1 as SEHNR and CDR2 as FQNEAQ (reference sequence). CDR3 DNA: TGTGCCAGCAGCTTAGGGGCCAGGGGCGAGCAGTACTTC. It yields the protein CASSLGARGEQYF. Drawing the rest from reference TRBV7-9 and TRBJ2-7, the complete variable domain is DTGVSQNPRHKITKRGQNVTFRCDPISEHNRLYWYRQTLGQGPEFLTYFQNEAQLEKSRLLSDRFSAERPKGSFSTLEIQRTEQGDSAMYLCASSLGARGEQYFGPGTRLTVT.

This chain joins TRBV7-2 and TRBJ2-5, with 10 bases lining up with TRBD2. In germline, CDR1 is SGHTA, CDR2 FQGNSA. This CDR3 is 17 amino acids long. After removal of 1 base from V and 2 bases from J, the junction contained 7 bases not matched to a gene. The CDR3 DNA reads TGTGCCAGCAGCTTAGGGGCACTAGCGGGAACTCAAGAGACCCAGTACTTC. It is translated as CASSLGALAGTQETQYF.

In its sample, this clone was seen once. This chain uses TRBV14 with TRBJ2-5; D remains ambiguous. Trimming stripped 4 bases from V and 3 bases from J, with 15 bases between. Germline values: CDR1 SGHDN, CDR2 FVKESK. This CDR3 comprises 15 residues. Here the CDR3 reads CASSRKLTFEETQYF. The CDR3 DNA is TGTGCCAGCAGCCGGAAGTTAACTTTTGAAGAGACCCAGTACTTC.

CDR3: CASSQILTSGSFTGELFF. In DNA form, the CDR3 reads TGTGCCAGCAGCCAAATACTGACTAGCGGGAGTTTCACCGGGGAGCTGTTTTTT. The chain joins TRBV14 to TRBJ2-2; the match to TRBD2 covers 12 bases. Germline loops: CDR1 SGHDN, CDR2 FVKESK. The CDR3 sequence is 18 residues long. After removal of 2 bases from V and 4 bases from J, the junction contained 8 bases not matched to a gene.

This clone was detected once. This chain joins TRBV7-3 and TRBJ2-1, with D possibly called TRBD1 or TRBD2 (5 bases each). There are 14 residues in the CDR3. V lost 5 bases and J 4 bases, leaving 12 bases between the germline ends. The germline V gene encodes CDR1 SGHTA and CDR2 FQGTGA. The CDR3 coding sequence is TGTGCCAGCAGCCTCCGGGACCAGTACAATGAGCAGTTCTTC. Protein: CASSLRDQYNEQFF.

The sample holds one count of this clone. J is TRBJ2-2 and V is TRBV29-1; D perhaps matches TRBD2 (5 bases). The CDR3 loop spans 11 amino acids. Germline values: CDR1 SQVTM, CDR2 ANQGSEA. The V and J ends lost 7 bases and 4 bases respectively, with 7 bases between them. The CDR3 reads CSGGGTGELFF. The CDR3, as DNA: TGCAGCGGAGGAGGCACCGGGGAGCTGTTTTTT.

This clone occurred once. One end of the junction does not line up with germline, which may come from a read error. This chain connects TRBV18 to TRBJ2-7; D might be TRBD1 (6 bases). CDR3 length: 14 residues. In germline, CDR1 is KGHSH, CDR2 LQKENI. Here the CDR3 reads CASSPRQGMDEQYF. The CDR3 region has the DNA TGTGCCAGCTCCCCACGGCAGGGGATGGACGAGCAGTACTTC.

The chain has TRBV20-1 and TRBJ1-1; D ambiguous. This CDR3 contains 11 residues. Germline assignment: CDR1 DFQATT and CDR2 SNEGSKA (reference sequence). The V end lost 5 bases, the J end lost 0 bases, and 4 bases lay between the germline ends. CDR3 nucleotides: TGCAGTGCTTTAGTGAACACTGAAGCTTTCTTT. This encodes CSALVNTEAFF.

This chain joins TRBV9 and TRBJ1-5; D possibly corresponds to TRBD1 (6 bases). CDR1 SGDLS and CDR2 YYNGEE come from the germline V gene. V was pared by 0 bases and J by 3 bases, with 10 bases between. The CDR3 has 15 amino acids. CDR3 in amino acids: CASSVGGQFNQPQHF. The CDR3, as DNA: TGTGCCAGCAGCGTAGGCGGACAGTTCAATCAGCCCCAGCATTTT.

This chain connects TRBV7-2 to TRBJ2-7; tentative D call: TRBD1 (6 bases). The CDR3 has 15 amino acids. Trimming cost V 4 bases and J 2 bases, with 15 bases left between them. Germline CDR1 reads SGHTA; CDR2 reads FQGNSA. CDR3 in DNA: TGTGCCAGCAGCTACATCTCGGGACAAACCTACGAGCAGTACTTC. It codes for CASSYISGQTYEQYF. Full variable domain (rest looked up from reference TRBV7-2 and TRBJ2-7): GAGVSQSPSNKVTEKGKDVELRCDPISGHTALYWYRQSLGQGLEFLIYFQGNSAPDKSGLPSDRFSAERTGGSVSTLTIQRTQQEDSAVYLCASSYISGQTYEQYFGPGTRLTVT.

V usage is TRBV4-3 and J usage is TRBJ2-1, with D tentatively TRBD2 (5 bases). Trimming removed 0 bases from V and 1 base from J, with 7 bases in between. Germline V gives CDR1 LGHNA, CDR2 YSLEER. This CDR3 is built from 15 residues. CDR3 region: CASSQDGGSYNEQFF. The DNA of the CDR3 is TGCGCCAGCAGCCAAGATGGCGGGTCCTACAATGAGCAGTTCTTC.

This clone was seen a few times. The V gene is TRBV6-5, the J gene TRBJ2-7; 10 bases match TRBD2. V lost 6 bases and J lost 7; bases outside the gene matches: 6. Germline values: CDR1 MNHEY, CDR2 SVGAGI. The CDR3 is 13 amino acids. DNA for the CDR3: TGTGCCAGCAGGCAGCGGGAGGGCCGGGAGCAGTACTTC. The encoded protein is CASRQREGREQYF.

This rearrangement joins TRBV5-4 to TRBJ2-5; 7 nucleotides match TRBD1. Trimming removed 4 bases from V and 0 bases from J; junction bases left unmatched: 6. Germline CDR1 SGHNT, CDR2 YYREEE (reference sequence). This CDR3 contains 15 residues. CDR3 sequence (DNA): TGTGCCAGCAGCACCAAACAGGGGCACCAAGAGACCCAGTACTTC. Translating gives CASSTKQGHQETQYF.

This clone was seen more than once but under ten times. As DNA, the CDR3 is TGTGCCAGCAGTTTACTAGGGACGGGGTCCGAGCAGTACTTC. Protein sequence: CASSLLGTGSEQYF. V is TRBV6-5 and J is TRBJ2-7; D is possibly TRBD1 or TRBD2 (5 bases each). This CDR3 has 14 residues. Per germline, CDR1 MNHEY and CDR2 SVGAGI. Between the trimmed V and J ends, which lost 4 bases and 6 bases, there was a span of 16 bases.

The chain uses TRBV28 and TRBJ2-7, with TRBD1 matching over 10 bases. The CDR3 length is 15 residues. V was clipped by 6 bases and J by 4 bases; unmatched bases: 9. CDR1 and CDR2 from the germline V gene are MDHEN and SYDVKM. The CDR3 protein is CASRPAGTGEYEQYF. The CDR3, as DNA: TGTGCCAGCAGACCCGCCGGGACAGGGGAGTACGAGCAGTACTTC. Full variable domain (outside the CDR3, taken from reference TRBV28 and TRBJ2-7): DVKVTQSSRYLVKRTGEKVFLECVQDMDHENMFWYRQDPGLGLRLIYFSYDVKMKEKGDIPEGYSVSREKKERFSLILESASTNQTSMYLCASRPAGTGEYEQYFGPGTRLTVT.

V is TRBV6-6 and J is TRBJ2-1; D assignment may be TRBD1 or TRBD2 (5 bases each). This CDR3 is 13 amino acids long. V was pared by 0 bases and J by 8 bases, with 8 bases between. Per the germline V gene, CDR1 is MNHNY and CDR2 is SVGAGI (reference sequence). The CDR3 is CASSYSRGYEQFF. The CDR3 bases are TGTGCCAGCAGTTACTCGAGGGGTTATGAGCAGTTCTTC.

V is TRBV5-4 and J is TRBJ2-5; no clear D gene. CDR3 size: 15 residues. Germline V lookup: CDR1 SGHNT, CDR2 YYREEE (reference sequence). The V end was cut by 4 bases, the J end by 7 bases, with 20 bases between. Written as DNA, the CDR3 is TGTGCCAGCAGCCCCCAAGGTCCGGTGGTTGGGACCCAGTACTTC. Amino acid sequence: CASSPQGPVVGTQYF.